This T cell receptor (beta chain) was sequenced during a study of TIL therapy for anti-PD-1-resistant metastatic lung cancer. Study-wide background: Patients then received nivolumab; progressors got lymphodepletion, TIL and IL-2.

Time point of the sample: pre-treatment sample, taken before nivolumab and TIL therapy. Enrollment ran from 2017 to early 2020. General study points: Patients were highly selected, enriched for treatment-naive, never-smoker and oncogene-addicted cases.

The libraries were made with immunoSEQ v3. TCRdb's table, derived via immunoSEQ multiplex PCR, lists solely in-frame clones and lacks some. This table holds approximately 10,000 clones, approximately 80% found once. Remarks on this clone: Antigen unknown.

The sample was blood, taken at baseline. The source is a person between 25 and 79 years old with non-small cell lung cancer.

CDR3 nucleotide sequence: TGTGCCAGGGAAGCCGTGGATGAGCAGTTCTTC. Translated: CAREAVDEQFF. The chain joins TRBV7-6 to TRBJ2-1; no clear D gene. Germline CDR1 SGHVS, CDR2 FNYEAQ. Trimming took 9 bases from V and 8 from J, leaving 11 bases between them. CDR3 size: 11 residues.